These 13 T cell receptor beta chains came from one sample sequenced in a study of early T cells in non-severe SARS-CoV-2 infection. TCRdb reanalysed the 5' RACE reads using MiXCR and keeps one entry per CDR3 protein. The sample has tens of thousands of distinct CDR3 sequences; 12% are singletons. Sequences were derived from whole blood, sampled at baseline. Receptor source: an adult who was a healthcare worker with PCR-confirmed SARS-CoV-2 infection or an uninfected control (not recorded which). The donor label of this sample is uncertain.

This chain joins TRBV20-1 and TRBJ2-1; D call uncertain. The germline gives CDR1 DFQATT, CDR2 SNEGSKA (reference sequence). Trimming left V 0 bases short and J 4 bases short, with 7 bases between. This CDR3 comprises 13 residues. The CDR3 nucleotides are TGCAGTGCTAGAGATCATAGGTACAATGAGCAGTTCTTC. Residues: CSARDHRYNEQFF.

The chain uses TRBV3-1 and TRBJ2-3, with D unresolved. Germline CDR1 is LGHDT and CDR2 is YNNKEL (reference sequence). The ends were cut back, 1 base at V and 5 bases at J, with 13 bases in the middle. This CDR3 has 15 amino acids. CDR3 sequence: CASSQGQLILDTQYF. The CDR3 bases are TGTGCCAGCAGCCAAGGTCAACTAATCTTAGATACGCAGTATTTT.

The CDR3, as DNA: TGTGCCAGCAGTTTAAGAGAGGGGAACACTGAAGCTTTCTTT. This translates into CASSLREGNTEAFF. The chain combines TRBV12-3 or TRBV12-4 with TRBJ1-1, with unresolved D. V lost 2 bases, J lost 1 base, and 8 bases lay in between. The CDR3 covers 14 residues.

Here the CDR3 reads CASNRPGTSGGAGTQYF. The CDR3 DNA reads as TGTGCCAGCAACAGACCCGGGACTAGCGGGGGGGCCGGTACGCAGTATTTT. This chain links TRBV2 with TRBJ2-3, with 16 bases fitting TRBD2. Germline V gene lookup returns CDR1 SNHLY and CDR2 FYNNEI. The CDR3 totals 17 residues. J gave up 8 bases and V 7 bases, and 12 bases lay outside the gene matches.

This clonotype was found many times. The chain is built from TRBV12-3 or TRBV12-4 and TRBJ2-1; D may be TRBD1 (5 bases). This CDR3 is built from 14 residues. The V and J ends lost 5 bases and 2 bases respectively, with 10 bases between them. CDR3 sequence: CASSNSRAYNEQFF. The CDR3, as DNA: TGTGCCAGCAGTAATTCCAGGGCCTACAATGAGCAGTTCTTC.

This clonotype has ten or more counts. The chain carries TRBV20-1 and TRBJ1-2; D might be TRBD1 (5 bases). The length of the CDR3 is 10 residues. Trimming cost V 8 bases and J 6 bases, with 10 bases left between them. The germline V gene encodes CDR1 DFQATT and CDR2 SNEGSKA (reference sequence). The CDR3 is CSPARDGYTF. The CDR3 DNA follows: TGCAGTCCCGCCAGGGATGGCTACACCTTC.

This clonotype was seen only a few times. V and J are TRBV2 and TRBJ2-3; 10 nucleotides line up with TRBD2. V lost 6 bases to trimming and J lost 3 bases; unmatched junction nucleotides: 6. CDR1 is SNHLY and CDR2 is FYNNEI in the germline V gene. The CDR3 has 15 residues. The CDR3 protein is CASRAGTSDTDTQYF. DNA of the CDR3: TGTGCCAGCAGAGCCGGGACTAGCGATACAGATACGCAGTATTTT.

This clonotype has ten or more counts. The rearrangement links TRBV5-4 to TRBJ1-2; TRBD1 is a possible D gene (6 bases). CDR3 length: 13 amino acids. V was trimmed by 4 bases and J by 7 bases, leaving 14 bases between them. In germline, CDR1 is SGHNT, CDR2 YYREEE (reference sequence). In DNA, the CDR3 is TGTGCCAGCAGCCCGGACAGTAAGGTTGGCTACACCTTC. The encoded protein is CASSPDSKVGYTF. The full variable domain, its missing parts supplied by reference TRBV5-4 and TRBJ1-2, is ETGVTQSPTHLIKTRGQQVTLRCSSQSGHNTVSWYQQALGQGPQFIFQYYREEENGRGNFPPRFSGLQFPNYSSELNVNALELDDSALYLCASSPDSKVGYTFGSGTRLTVV.

V and J are TRBV2 and TRBJ1-4; 8 bases are a match to TRBD1. The germline CDR1 and CDR2 sequences are SNHLY and FYNNEI. This CDR3 is built from 14 residues. J gave up 8 bases and V 6 bases, and 8 bases lay outside the gene matches. This chain's CDR3 is CASRTGQGWEKLFF. The CDR3 nucleotides are TGTGCCAGCAGGACAGGACAGGGTTGGGAAAAACTGTTTTTT. Variable domain in full (rest from reference TRBV2 and TRBJ1-4): EPEVTQTPSHQVTQMGQEVILRCVPISNHLYFYWYRQILGQKVEFLVSFYNNEISEKSEIFDDQFSVERPDGSNFTLKIRSTKLEDSAMYFCASRTGQGWEKLFFGSGTQLSVL.

This clonotype has ten or more counts. This sequence joins TRBV20-1 and TRBJ2-4; perhaps TRBD2 as D (6 bases). CDR1 and CDR2 from the germline V gene are DFQATT and SNEGSKA (reference sequence). V gave up 0 bases and J gave up 0 bases, with 15 bases separating them. The length of the CDR3 is 17 residues. The CDR3 here is CSARDLSGLLAKNIQYF. DNA of the CDR3: TGCAGTGCTAGAGACCTCTCGGGACTCCTAGCCAAAAACATTCAGTACTTC.

CDR3 residues: CASSQSSGNTIYF. CDR3 bases: TGCGCCAGCAGCCAATCAAGTGGAAACACCATATATTTT. The chain is built from TRBV4-1 and TRBJ1-3; D is undetermined. The V end lost 2 bases, the J end lost 3 bases, and 5 bases lay between the germline ends. The CDR3 sequence is 13 residues long. Per the germline V gene, CDR1 is MGHRA and CDR2 is YSYEKL.

This clonotype was counted between two and nine times. A read error may produce the germline difference seen at one junction end. This sequence joins TRBV24-1 and TRBJ2-1; D is perhaps TRBD2 (7 bases). The CDR3 has 14 amino acids. Germline loops: CDR1 KGHDR, CDR2 SFDVKD. The CDR3 loop is CAASTGGFGNEQFF. As DNA, the CDR3 is TGTGCCGCCAGCACGGGGGGCTTTGGCAATGAGCAGTTCTTC.

With regard to this clonotype: A read error may account for a junction end that differs from germline. The chain links TRBV18 to TRBJ2-5, with unresolved D. Germline V gene sequence: CDR1 KGHSH, CDR2 LQKENI. The CDR3 covers 14 residues. CDR3: CTSSLSEYQETQYF. CDR3 DNA: TGTACCAGCTCACTGTCGGAGTACCAAGAGACCCAGTACTTC.